One sample yielded the 15 T cell receptor beta chains listed below, sequenced in a study of cytomegalovirus exposure and HLA in healthy donors. It was with 60 Vbeta and 13 Jbeta primers that the PCR ran. Generated by immunoSEQ multiplex PCR, the TCRdb table keeps only in-frame clones and is missing some. Counted here are 160,000 or so clones, about 82% occurring once; the ten biggest clones make up approximately 7%. Specimen: PBMCs. The receptors were gathered from a woman aged 25 to 39 in good health and CMV-seropositive.

The genes are TRBV6-1 and TRBJ1-2, with D perhaps TRBD1 (6 bases). The germline CDR1 and CDR2 sequences are MNHNS and SASEGT. V gave up 6 bases and J gave up 2 bases, with 16 bases separating them. The CDR3 is made up of 15 amino acids. The CDR3 sequence: CASSAPLQGNYGYTF. CDR3 sequence (DNA): TGTGCCAGCAGCGCCCCCCTTCAGGGGAACTATGGCTACACCTTC.

The chain couples TRBV10-3 to TRBJ1-2, with 10 bases lining up with TRBD1. The CDR3 is made up of 14 amino acids. CDR1 and CDR2 from the germline V gene are ENHRY and SYGVKD. The trim removed 4 bases at V and 7 bases at J, leaving 6 bases unmatched. The CDR3 DNA follows: TGTGCCATCAGTGTACCGGGACAGGGGCTTGGCTACACCTTC. Translated: CAISVPGQGLGYTF.

The chain links TRBV11-3 to TRBJ2-1, with TRBD2 matching 11 bases. The CDR3 covers 15 residues. The V gene's germline CDR1 is SGHNT and CDR2 YENEEA. Trimming removed 2 bases from V and 7 bases from J; junction bases left unmatched: 4. The CDR3 here is CASSLLAGGPNEQFF. The CDR3 DNA is TGTGCCAGCAGCTTATTAGCGGGGGGGCCTAATGAGCAGTTCTTC. The whole variable domain, filled in from reference TRBV11-3 and TRBJ2-1, reads EAGVVQSPRYKIIEKKQPVAFWCNPISGHNTLYWYLQNLGQGPELLIRYENEEAVDDSQLPKDRFSAERLKGVDSTLKIQPAELGDSAVYLCASSLLAGGPNEQFFGPGTRLTVL.

V is TRBV10-3 and J is TRBJ2-3; D is undetermined. CDR1 and CDR2 from the germline V gene are ENHRY and SYGVKD. CDR3 length: 16 amino acids. The V end lost 4 bases, the J end lost 0 bases, and 14 bases lay between the germline ends. The CDR3 protein is CAISGSLIGSTDTQYF. The CDR3 DNA follows: TGTGCCATCAGTGGATCACTAATTGGAAGCACAGATACGCAGTATTTT.

On this clone: Mismatch with germline at one junction end may stem from a read error. The chain combines TRBV7-9 with TRBJ1-1; a possible D gene is TRBD1 (5 bases). Germline lookup yields CDR1 SEHNR and CDR2 FQNEAQ (reference sequence). The CDR3 totals 17 residues. CDR3 coding DNA: TGTTCCAGCAGCCGAATGTACAGGTCCTATCCTTTCACTGAAGCTTTCTTT. It encodes CSSSRMYRSYPFTEAFF.

The rearrangement uses TRBV5-1 and TRBJ2-5; 8 bases fit TRBD1. Per germline, CDR1 SGHRS and CDR2 YFSETQ. The CDR3 has 13 amino acids. The ends lost 3 bases at V and 4 bases at J; junction bases unmatched: 2. The CDR3 region has the DNA TGCGCCAGCAGCTGGACAGGGAGAGAGACCCAGTACTTC. Residues: CASSWTGRETQYF.

The chain carries TRBV4-3 and TRBJ1-3; D is ambiguous. Germline CDR1 and CDR2: LGHNA and YSLEER. This CDR3 is 14 amino acids long. V was pared by 3 bases and J by 0 bases, with 6 bases between. In nucleotides, the CDR3 is TGCGCCAGCAGCCAGAGGCTCTCTGGAAACACCATATATTTT. Translated: CASSQRLSGNTIYF.

This sequence joins TRBV19 and TRBJ2-7, with TRBD1 matching over 7 bases. With 0 bases clipped from V and 2 bases from J, the junction kept 4 bases outside the gene matches. The CDR3 length is 15 residues. Looked up from germline, CDR1 is LNHDA and CDR2 is SQIVND (reference sequence). The CDR3 protein is CASSIDSQGAYEQYF. The CDR3 coding sequence is TGTGCCAGTAGTATAGATAGTCAGGGGGCCTACGAGCAGTACTTC.

The V call is TRBV5-4, the J call TRBJ2-2; 10 nucleotides agree with TRBD1. CDR3 length: 15 residues. The germline gives CDR1 SGHNT, CDR2 YYREEE (reference sequence). J lost 7 bases, V lost 2 bases, and 5 bases had no gene match. In DNA, the CDR3 is TGTGCCAGCAGCTTCGGGACAGGGGCAGGCGGGGAGCTGTTTTTT. Translation: CASSFGTGAGGELFF.

Written as DNA, the CDR3 is TGTGCCTGGGTCCCCATAAGCGGTGGGGCCCAGTACTTC. Translated: CAWVPISGGAQYF. The V call is TRBV30, the J call TRBJ2-5; a weak D match, TRBD2 (5 bases). The CDR3 has 13 amino acids. The V end lost 5 bases, the J end lost 9 bases, and 19 bases lay between the germline ends. CDR1 is GTSNPN and CDR2 is SVGIG in the germline V gene (reference sequence). The whole variable domain, remainder taken from reference TRBV30 and TRBJ2-5, is SQTIHQWPATLVQPVGSPLSLECTVEGTSNPNLYWYRQAAGRGLQLLFYSVGIGQISSEVPQNLSASRPQDRQFILSSKKLLLSDSGFYLCAWVPISGGAQYFGPGTRLLVL.

The rearrangement links TRBV6-4 to TRBJ2-2; 8 nucleotides align to TRBD1. Trimming took 8 bases from V and 4 from J; bases not matched to a gene: 6. The germline gives CDR1 MRHNA, CDR2 SNTAGT. The CDR3 runs to 14 residues. The chain's CDR3 is CASSTGGGTGELFF. As DNA, the CDR3 is TGTGCCAGCTCCACAGGGGGAGGCACCGGGGAGCTGTTTTTT.

The chain links TRBV28 to TRBJ1-5; 11 bases are a match to TRBD1. Per the germline V gene, CDR1 is MDHEN and CDR2 is SYDVKM. The CDR3 length is 15 residues. The ends lost 5 bases at V and 4 bases at J; junction bases unmatched: 4. This chain's CDR3 is CASSPGTGGNQPQHF. CDR3 coding DNA: TGTGCCAGCAGTCCCGGGACAGGGGGAAATCAGCCCCAGCATTTT.

V is TRBV5-1 and J is TRBJ2-2; 8 nucleotides agree with TRBD1. CDR3 length equals 16 residues. J lost 4 bases, V lost 7 bases, and 12 bases had no gene match. Germline-derived CDR1 and CDR2 are SGHRS and YFSETQ. For the CDR3, the DNA is TGCGCCAGCGTTACTTCCCAGGGGGCTGGCACCGGGGAGCTGTTTTTT. This codes for CASVTSQGAGTGELFF.

The genes are TRBV5-1 and TRBJ2-3; a possible D gene is TRBD2 (5 bases). The CDR3 runs to 16 residues. CDR1 SGHRS and CDR2 YFSETQ come from the germline V gene. Trimming took off 2 bases at V and 0 bases at J, with 13 bases between the two ends. CDR3 protein: CASSLRGTASTDTQYF. As DNA, the CDR3 is TGCGCCAGCAGCTTACGGGGAACCGCTAGCACAGATACGCAGTATTTT.

The genes are TRBV7-3 and TRBJ2-1; no definite D call. With 1 base removed from V and 6 bases from J, the gap between germline ends came to 13 bases. Germline CDR1 is SGHTA and CDR2 is FQGTGA. The CDR3 contains 15 residues. The CDR3 loop reads CASSLSLDEVNEQFF. The CDR3 nucleotides read TGTGCCAGCAGCTTAAGTCTAGATGAGGTCAATGAGCAGTTCTTC.